Listed here is a single TCR beta chain. Antigen: not known. The method was immunoSEQ multiplex PCR; TCRdb's version includes in-frame clones alone and lacks a portion of them. Among about 98,000 clones, around 96% were seen once, and the ten largest hold under 3.5%. This CDR3 is built from 13 residues. With 5 bases removed from V and 1 base from J, the gap between germline ends came to 10 bases. Germline CDR1 and CDR2: SQVTM and ANQGSEA. No neoadjuvant therapy was given to the selected pancreatic ductal adenocarcinoma patients before their surgery. This specimen comes from a study of T cells in pancreatic ductal adenocarcinoma. Whole-study results and caveats: Enrichment of CD45RO+ effector over naive T cells in tumors may bias clonality.

Sequences were obtained from PBMCs. The source of this sequence is a human donor with pancreatic ductal adenocarcinoma. The rearrangement links TRBV29-1 to TRBJ2-3; TRBD1 might be the D (6 bases). CDR3: CSVYRVGTDTQYF. The CDR3 region has the DNA TGCAGCGTTTACAGGGTGGGCACAGATACGCAGTATTTT.